Below, 23 T cell receptor beta chains from the same sample are listed, as sequenced in a study of PD-L1 blockade in urothelial cancer. Sample time point: peripheral blood 6 weeks after treatment start. Sequencing was performed with immunoSEQ multiplex PCR; in TCRdb, only in-frame clones are kept and a portion is missing. The sample records 35,000 to 45,000 clones, roughly 89% being singletons. The starting material was PBMCs, obtained around atezolizumab (anti-PD-L1) treatment. All receptors come from a man in his 70s with urothelial cancer.

The chain couples TRBV6-5 to TRBJ1-5; 9 nucleotides agree with TRBD1. V lost 2 bases and J lost 4; bases outside the gene matches: 3. This CDR3 region has 15 residues. The germline V gene encodes CDR1 MNHEY and CDR2 SVGAGI. In DNA, the CDR3 is TGTGCCAGCAGTTACACCGACAGGGGGAATCAGCCCCAGCATTTT. Translating it yields CASSYTDRGNQPQHF.

The gene calls are TRBV5-4 and TRBJ1-2; 7 bases fit TRBD1. This CDR3 contains 13 residues. CDR1 is SGHNT and CDR2 is YYREEE in the germline V gene (reference sequence). The V gene end was trimmed by 9 bases and the J gene end by 0 bases; junction bases not matched to a gene: 5. CDR3 residues: CAMQTGSNYGYTF. CDR3 bases: TGTGCCATGCAGACAGGGTCTAACTATGGCTACACCTTC.

The J gene is TRBJ1-3, the V gene TRBV6-6; D not certain. In germline, CDR1 is MNHNY, CDR2 SVGAGI (reference sequence). The V end was cut by 7 bases, the J end by 2 bases, with 12 bases between. CDR3 length equals 14 residues. The CDR3 sequence is CASIRDSTGNTIYF. The DNA of the CDR3 is TGTGCCAGCATACGAGACTCTACTGGAAACACCATATATTTT.

The rearrangement joins TRBV30 to TRBJ2-2; TRBD1 matches 10 bases. The J segment lost 6 bases and the V segment lost 2 bases, leaving 6 bases of the junction unmatched. The CDR3 is 15 residues long. Germline V gene lookup returns CDR1 GTSNPN and CDR2 SVGIG (reference sequence). DNA of the CDR3: TGTGCCTGGAGTTCAGCCGGGACAGGGGCCGGGGAGCTGTTTTTT. Amino acid sequence: CAWSSAGTGAGELFF.

The chain couples TRBV5-5 to TRBJ2-7, with no clear D. Germline V CDR1 and CDR2: SGHKS, YYEKEE (reference sequence). V was clipped by 5 bases and J by 0 bases, with 12 bases between them. The CDR3 has 14 amino acids. CDR3 in DNA: TGTGCCAGCAGTCCAGACACACACTCCTACGAGCAGTACTTC. Translated, it gives CASSPDTHSYEQYF.

The rearrangement joins TRBV10-1 to TRBJ1-1; 8 nucleotides match TRBD1. Losses at the gene ends were 2 bases for V and 1 base for J; bases not matched to a gene: 0. CDR1 is WNHNN, CDR2 SYGVQD, per germline (reference sequence). The CDR3 covers 14 residues. CDR3 protein: CASSETGGNTEAFF. The CDR3 DNA follows: TGCGCCAGCAGTGAGACAGGGGGGAACACTGAAGCTTTCTTT.

The sample holds one count of this clone. The chain uses TRBV6-1 and TRBJ1-4, with 9 bases identical to TRBD1. The germline CDR1 and CDR2 sequences are MNHNS and SASEGT. Germline trimming cut 2 bases from V and 8 bases from J; bases unmatched to any gene: 3. The CDR3 sequence is 14 residues long. This chain's CDR3 is CASSESTGGEKLFF. In DNA form, the CDR3 reads TGTGCCAGCAGTGAAAGTACAGGGGGCGAAAAACTGTTTTTT.

CDR3 amino acids: CASSQVRGGEQYF. CDR3 nucleotides: TGCGCCAGCAGCCAGGTCAGGGGCGGGGAGCAGTACTTC. The chain links TRBV5-1 to TRBJ2-7; TRBD1 is a possible D gene (6 bases). Germline loops: CDR1 SGHRS, CDR2 YFSETQ. CDR3 length equals 13 residues. V lost 4 bases and J lost 7, with 15 bases in between.

This chain links TRBV6-1 with TRBJ1-2; D ambiguous. The CDR3 runs to 11 residues. CDR1 and CDR2 (germline): MNHNS, SASEGT. V gave up 8 bases and J gave up 8 bases, with 12 bases separating them. CDR3 sequence (DNA): TGTGCCAGCCCGGCAGGCGCCGGCTACACCTTC. Amino acids: CASPAGAGYTF.

This clone was found once. The rearrangement uses TRBV18 and TRBJ2-1; 10 bases align to TRBD1. J lost 6 bases, V lost 5 bases, and 10 bases had no gene match. The CDR3 has 16 residues. Germline CDR1 KGHSH, CDR2 LQKENI. The CDR3 sequence is CASSSTGTGALNEQFF. The CDR3 bases are TGTGCCAGCTCATCCACCGGGACAGGGGCTCTCAATGAGCAGTTCTTC.

V usage is TRBV5-6 and J usage is TRBJ1-1; unclear D gene. CDR1 and CDR2 from the germline V gene are SGHDT and YYEEEE. This CDR3 has 15 amino acids. V dropped 5 bases and J dropped 0 bases, with 14 bases sitting between them. The CDR3 DNA reads as TGTGCCAGCAGGGCTGGACTGGGCATGAACACTGAAGCTTTCTTT. Translated, it gives CASRAGLGMNTEAFF.

V is TRBV13 and J is TRBJ1-1; tentatively, D is TRBD1 (5 bases). Germline CDR1 is PRHDT and CDR2 is FYEKMQ (reference sequence). Trimming stripped 5 bases from V and 1 base from J, with 14 bases between. This CDR3 is built from 15 residues. CDR3 bases: TGTGCCAGCAGCACCCGGAGGGGCGGGAACACTGAAGCTTTCTTT. Its protein product is CASSTRRGGNTEAFF.

The chain combines TRBV6-1 with TRBJ2-1; TRBD1 matches 8 bases. The CDR3 has 15 residues. Trimming took 3 bases from V and 5 from J; bases not matched to a gene: 6. Germline V gives CDR1 MNHNS, CDR2 SASEGT. The DNA for the CDR3 is TGTGCCAGCAGTGATTGGCAGGGGGCCCACAATGAGCAGTTCTTC. Translating gives CASSDWQGAHNEQFF.

This clone appeared once. This sequence joins TRBV27 and TRBJ1-2; 7 nucleotides line up with TRBD1. CDR1 and CDR2 from the germline V gene are MNHEY and SMNVEV (reference sequence). The CDR3 totals 16 residues. V lost 9 bases, J lost 4 bases, and 17 bases stayed unmatched. DNA for the CDR3: TGTGCCAGGAACCCTGTACGGACAGGACCGCCCTATGGCTACACCTTC. It translates to CARNPVRTGPPYGYTF.

V usage is TRBV7-9 and J usage is TRBJ2-2, with 7 bases lining up with TRBD1. The J segment lost 5 bases and the V segment lost 5 bases, leaving 8 bases of the junction unmatched. Looked up from germline, CDR1 is SEHNR and CDR2 is FQNEAQ (reference sequence). CDR3 length equals 15 residues. The CDR3: CASSLLKGATGELFF. The DNA for the CDR3 is TGTGCCAGCAGCCTTTTGAAGGGGGCGACCGGGGAGCTGTTTTTT.

V and J are TRBV10-2 and TRBJ2-3; 9 nucleotides align to TRBD2. In germline, CDR1 is WSHSY, CDR2 SAAADI. The CDR3 has 15 residues. V shed 4 bases, J shed 1 base, and the junction held 3 bases outside the gene matches. CDR3 nucleotides: TGCGCCAGCAGTGTTCTAGCGGGACGCACAGATACGCAGTATTTT. Amino acids: CASSVLAGRTDTQYF.

The chain uses TRBV19 and TRBJ2-1; 7 bases fit TRBD1. V lost 5 bases, J lost 0 bases, and 13 bases stayed unmatched. This CDR3 spans 18 amino acids. Per the germline V gene, CDR1 is LNHDA and CDR2 is SQIVND (reference sequence). The CDR3 region has the DNA TGTGCCAGTAGTTCACTCCCACTCAGGGGGATCTCCTACAATGAGCAGTTCTTC. Residues: CASSSLPLRGISYNEQFF.

V usage is TRBV2 and J usage is TRBJ1-3; tentative D call: TRBD1 (5 bases). The germline V and J ends were trimmed by 8 bases and 7 bases, with 15 bases remaining between them. This CDR3 is built from 13 residues. Looked up from germline, CDR1 is SNHLY and CDR2 is FYNNEI. DNA for the CDR3: TGTGCCAGCGTGCCGGAATACAGGAACACCATATATTTT. Its protein is CASVPEYRNTIYF.

This clone has only a few counts. The genes are TRBV4-1 and TRBJ1-2; D is perhaps TRBD1 (5 bases). Trimming left V 0 bases short and J 2 bases short, with 10 bases between. CDR1 is MGHRA, CDR2 YSYEKL, per germline. This CDR3 has 15 amino acids. The CDR3 region is CASSQDFGGNYGYTF. For the CDR3, the DNA is TGCGCCAGCAGCCAAGATTTTGGGGGGAACTATGGCTACACCTTC.

The chain is built from TRBV5-1 and TRBJ2-2, with D unresolved. The V gene lost 3 bases and the J gene lost 8 bases, with 14 bases spanning the gap. The germline CDR1 and CDR2 sequences are SGHRS and YFSETQ. The CDR3 contains 14 residues. The DNA for the CDR3 is TGCGCCAGCAGCTATAGACACGACCCGGGGGAGCTGTTTTTT. Protein product: CASSYRHDPGELFF.

V and J are TRBV28 and TRBJ2-3, with 7 positions matching TRBD1. The germline V gene encodes CDR1 MDHEN and CDR2 SYDVKM. Trimming cost V 7 bases and J 2 bases; bases outside gene matches: 12. This CDR3 spans 16 amino acids. DNA of the CDR3: TGTGCCAGCAATCCGGTGGTGGGACAGACCACAGATACGCAGTATTTT. Translated: CASNPVVGQTTDTQYF.

The chain carries TRBV28 and TRBJ2-7, with 13 bases aligning to TRBD2. V lost 3 bases to trimming and J lost 4 bases; unmatched junction nucleotides: 12. CDR1 is MDHEN, CDR2 SYDVKM, per germline. The CDR3 is made up of 18 amino acids. Here the CDR3 reads CASSFPTGGTSGTYEQYF. The DNA for the CDR3 is TGTGCCAGCAGTTTTCCCACAGGGGGGACTAGCGGGACGTACGAGCAGTACTTC.

This rearrangement joins TRBV2 to TRBJ1-2; no firm D call. The CDR3 spans 13 residues. Trimming took off 1 base at V and 0 bases at J, with 3 bases between the two ends. Looked up from germline, CDR1 is SNHLY and CDR2 is FYNNEI. The CDR3 DNA reads as TGTGCCAGCAGTGAAGGAGCTAACTATGGCTACACCTTC. Protein: CASSEGANYGYTF.